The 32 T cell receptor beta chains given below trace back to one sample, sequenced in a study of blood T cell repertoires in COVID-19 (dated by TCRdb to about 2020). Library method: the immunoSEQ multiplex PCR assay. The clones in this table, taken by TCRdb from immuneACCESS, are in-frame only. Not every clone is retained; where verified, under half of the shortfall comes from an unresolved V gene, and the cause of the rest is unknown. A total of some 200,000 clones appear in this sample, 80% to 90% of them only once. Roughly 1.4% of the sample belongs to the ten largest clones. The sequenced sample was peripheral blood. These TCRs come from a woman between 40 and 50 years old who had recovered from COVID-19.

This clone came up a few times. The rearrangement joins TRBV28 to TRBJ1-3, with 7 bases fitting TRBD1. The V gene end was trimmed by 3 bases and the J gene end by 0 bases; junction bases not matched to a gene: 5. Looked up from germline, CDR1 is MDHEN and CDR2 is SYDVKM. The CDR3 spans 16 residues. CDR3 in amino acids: CASSFLGQYSGNTIYF. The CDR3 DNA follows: TGTGCCAGCAGTTTTTTGGGACAGTACTCTGGAAACACCATATATTTT.

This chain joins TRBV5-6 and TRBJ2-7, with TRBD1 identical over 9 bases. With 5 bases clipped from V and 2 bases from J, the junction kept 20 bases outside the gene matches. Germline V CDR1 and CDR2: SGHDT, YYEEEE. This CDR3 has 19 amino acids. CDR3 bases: TGTGCCAGCAGACCCGGGACAGGGTACTTCCGTCCACGGACCTACGAGCAGTACTTC. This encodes CASRPGTGYFRPRTYEQYF.

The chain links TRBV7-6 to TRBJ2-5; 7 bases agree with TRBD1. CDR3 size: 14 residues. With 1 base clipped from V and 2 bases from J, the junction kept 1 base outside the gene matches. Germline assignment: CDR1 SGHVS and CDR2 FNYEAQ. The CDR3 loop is CASSLGRGQETQYF. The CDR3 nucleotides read TGTGCCAGCAGCTTAGGCAGGGGGCAAGAGACCCAGTACTTC.

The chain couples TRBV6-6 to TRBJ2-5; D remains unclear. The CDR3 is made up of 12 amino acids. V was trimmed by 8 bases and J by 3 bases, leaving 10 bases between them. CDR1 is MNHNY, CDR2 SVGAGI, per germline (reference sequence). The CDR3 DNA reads TGTGCCAGCTGTCCAGAAGAAGAGACCCAGTACTTC. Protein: CASCPEEETQYF.

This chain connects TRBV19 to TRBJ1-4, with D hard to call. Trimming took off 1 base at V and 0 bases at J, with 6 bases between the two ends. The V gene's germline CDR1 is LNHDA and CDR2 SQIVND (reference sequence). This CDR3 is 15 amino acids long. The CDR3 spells CASSIGDATNEKLFF. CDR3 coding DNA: TGTGCCAGTAGTATAGGCGATGCAACTAATGAAAAACTGTTTTTT.

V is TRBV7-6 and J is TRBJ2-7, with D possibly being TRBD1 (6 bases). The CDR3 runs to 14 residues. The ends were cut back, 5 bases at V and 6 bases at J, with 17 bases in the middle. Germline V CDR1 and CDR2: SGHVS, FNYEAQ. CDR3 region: CASSPYTGPGEQYF. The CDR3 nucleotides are TGTGCCAGCAGCCCCTACACAGGGCCCGGCGAGCAGTACTTC.

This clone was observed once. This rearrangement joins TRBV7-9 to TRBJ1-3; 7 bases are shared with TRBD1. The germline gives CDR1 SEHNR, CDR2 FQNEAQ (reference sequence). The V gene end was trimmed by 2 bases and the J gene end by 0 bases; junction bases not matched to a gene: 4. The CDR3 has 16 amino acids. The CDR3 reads CASSLRTGSSGNTIYF. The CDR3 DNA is TGTGCCAGCAGCTTACGGACAGGTTCCTCTGGAAACACCATATATTTT. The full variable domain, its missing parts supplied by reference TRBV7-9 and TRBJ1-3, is DTGVSQNPRHKITKRGQNVTFRCDPISEHNRLYWYRQTLGQGPEFLTYFQNEAQLEKSRLLSDRFSAERPKGSFSTLEIQRTEQGDSAMYLCASSLRTGSSGNTIYFGEGSWLTVV.

DNA of the CDR3: TGTGCCAGCAGTCCGGGGGGATACACAGATACGCAGTATTTT. It yields the protein CASSPGGYTDTQYF. The rearrangement uses TRBV9 and TRBJ2-3; the match to TRBD2 covers 7 bases. The CDR3 contains 14 residues. Germline loops: CDR1 SGDLS, CDR2 YYNGEE. Trimming removed 5 bases from V and 2 bases from J; junction bases left unmatched: 5.

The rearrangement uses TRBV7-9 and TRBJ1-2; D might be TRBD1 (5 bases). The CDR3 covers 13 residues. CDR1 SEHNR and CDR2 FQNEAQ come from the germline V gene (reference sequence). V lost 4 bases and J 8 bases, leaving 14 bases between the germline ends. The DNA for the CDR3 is TGTGCCAGCAGCTCTGGACAATATTTGGGCTACACCTTC. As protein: CASSSGQYLGYTF. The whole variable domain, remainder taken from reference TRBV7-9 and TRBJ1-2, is DTGVSQNPRHKITKRGQNVTFRCDPISEHNRLYWYRQTLGQGPEFLTYFQNEAQLEKSRLLSDRFSAERPKGSFSTLEIQRTEQGDSAMYLCASSSGQYLGYTFGSGTRLTVV.

CDR3: CASAQGTGIGGELFF. In nucleotides, the CDR3 is TGTGCCAGTGCTCAAGGGACAGGGATAGGCGGGGAGCTGTTTTTT. This chain links TRBV19 with TRBJ2-2; 9 bases are a match to TRBD1. Germline V gene lookup returns CDR1 LNHDA and CDR2 SQIVND (reference sequence). The CDR3 runs 15 residues. V shed 8 bases and J 7 bases; nucleotides not matched to a gene: 11.

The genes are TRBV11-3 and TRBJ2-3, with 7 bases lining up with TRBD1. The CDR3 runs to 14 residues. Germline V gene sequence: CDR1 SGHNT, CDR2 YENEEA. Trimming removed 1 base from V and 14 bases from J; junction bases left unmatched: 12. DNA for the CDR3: TGTGCCAGCAGCTTAGGGACAGGAAACTCGAGGCCGTATTTT. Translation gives CASSLGTGNSRPYF. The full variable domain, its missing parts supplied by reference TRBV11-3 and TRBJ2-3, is EAGVVQSPRYKIIEKKQPVAFWCNPISGHNTLYWYLQNLGQGPELLIRYENEEAVDDSQLPKDRFSAERLKGVDSTLKIQPAELGDSAVYLCASSLGTGNSRPYFGPGTRLTVL.

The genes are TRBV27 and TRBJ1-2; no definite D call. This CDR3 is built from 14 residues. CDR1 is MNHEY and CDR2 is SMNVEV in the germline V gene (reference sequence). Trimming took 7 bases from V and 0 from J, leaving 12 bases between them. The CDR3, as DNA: TGTGCCAGCACCAAACACGGGGCTAACTATGGCTACACCTTC. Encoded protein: CASTKHGANYGYTF.

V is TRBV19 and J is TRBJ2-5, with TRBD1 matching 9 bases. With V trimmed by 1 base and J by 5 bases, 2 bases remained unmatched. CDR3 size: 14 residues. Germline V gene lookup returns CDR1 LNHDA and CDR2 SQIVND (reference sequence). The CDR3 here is CASSIGTGVETQYF. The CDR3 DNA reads TGTGCCAGTAGTATAGGGACAGGGGTCGAGACCCAGTACTTC.

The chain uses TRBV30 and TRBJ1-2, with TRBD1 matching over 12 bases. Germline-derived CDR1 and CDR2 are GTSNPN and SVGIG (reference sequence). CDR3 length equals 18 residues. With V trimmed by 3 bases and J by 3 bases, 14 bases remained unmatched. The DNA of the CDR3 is TGTGCCTGGAGCGGCGGCAACCGGGACAGGGGGCTTTACTATGGCTACACCTTC. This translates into CAWSGGNRDRGLYYGYTF.

The CDR3 reads CASSAMGQGQPQHF. As DNA, the CDR3 is TGCGCCAGCAGCGCGATGGGTCAGGGTCAGCCCCAGCATTTT. The V and J genes are TRBV10-2 and TRBJ1-5, with D tentatively TRBD1 (5 bases). Germline CDR1 reads WSHSY; CDR2 reads SAAADI. This CDR3 contains 14 residues. Trimming shortened V by 6 bases and J by 6 bases, and 15 bases separated the two germline ends.

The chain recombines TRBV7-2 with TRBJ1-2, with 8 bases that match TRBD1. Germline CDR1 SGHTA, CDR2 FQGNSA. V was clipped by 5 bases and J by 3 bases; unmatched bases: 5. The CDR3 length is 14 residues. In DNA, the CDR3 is TGTGCCAGCAGCCAGGGGGCTGAAGACTATGGCTACACCTTC. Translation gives CASSQGAEDYGYTF.

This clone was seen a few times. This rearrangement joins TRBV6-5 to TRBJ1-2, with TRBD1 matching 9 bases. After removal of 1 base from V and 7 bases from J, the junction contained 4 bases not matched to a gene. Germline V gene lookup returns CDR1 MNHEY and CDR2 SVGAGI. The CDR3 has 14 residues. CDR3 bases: TGTGCCAGCAGTTACTACAGGGGGCGCGGTGGCTACACCTTC. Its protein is CASSYYRGRGGYTF.

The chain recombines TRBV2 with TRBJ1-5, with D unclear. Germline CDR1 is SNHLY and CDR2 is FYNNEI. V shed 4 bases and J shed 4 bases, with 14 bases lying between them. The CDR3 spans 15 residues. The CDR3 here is CASSGVGGRNQPQHF. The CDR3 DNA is TGTGCCAGCAGTGGTGTTGGAGGGAGGAATCAGCCCCAGCATTTT.

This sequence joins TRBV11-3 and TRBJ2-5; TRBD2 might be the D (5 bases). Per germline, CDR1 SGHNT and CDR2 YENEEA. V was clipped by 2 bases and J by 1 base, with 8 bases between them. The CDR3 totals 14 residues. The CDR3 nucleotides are TGTGCCAGCAGCTTAACGGGGAGCCAAGAGACCCAGTACTTC. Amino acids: CASSLTGSQETQYF.

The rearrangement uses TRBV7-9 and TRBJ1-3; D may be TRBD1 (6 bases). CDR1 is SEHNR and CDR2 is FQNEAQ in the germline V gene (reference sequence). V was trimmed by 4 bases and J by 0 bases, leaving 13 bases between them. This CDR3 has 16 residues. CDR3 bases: TGTGCCAGCAGCTCGGACAGCTTTAGCTCTGGAAACACCATATATTTT. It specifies CASSSDSFSSGNTIYF.

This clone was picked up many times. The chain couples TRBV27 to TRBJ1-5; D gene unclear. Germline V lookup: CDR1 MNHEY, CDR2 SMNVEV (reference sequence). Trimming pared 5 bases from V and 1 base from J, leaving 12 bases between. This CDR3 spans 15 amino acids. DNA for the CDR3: TGTGCCAGCAGTCCCGTAATCCGGAGCAATCAGCCCCAGCATTTT. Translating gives CASSPVIRSNQPQHF.

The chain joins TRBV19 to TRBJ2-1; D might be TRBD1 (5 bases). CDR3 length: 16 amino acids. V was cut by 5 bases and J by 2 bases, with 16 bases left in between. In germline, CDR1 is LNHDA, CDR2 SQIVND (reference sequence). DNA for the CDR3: TGTGCCAGTAGTCCCAGGGCAAGGGGTACCTACAATGAGCAGTTCTTC. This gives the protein CASSPRARGTYNEQFF.

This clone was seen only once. The CDR3 sequence is CASSPIWGTGVKNIQYF. The CDR3 DNA follows: TGTGCCAGCTCACCAATATGGGGGACAGGGGTCAAAAACATTCAGTACTTC. This chain connects TRBV18 to TRBJ2-4; TRBD1 aligns across 10 bases. V shed 2 bases and J 3 bases; nucleotides not matched to a gene: 7. The length of the CDR3 is 17 residues. In germline, CDR1 is KGHSH, CDR2 LQKENI.

CDR3 amino acids: CASSFNRGGDEQYF. For the CDR3, the DNA is TGCGCCAGCAGCTTCAACAGGGGCGGGGACGAGCAGTACTTC. V and J are TRBV5-1 and TRBJ2-7, with D possibly being TRBD1 (7 bases). Deletions cut 2 bases from V and 5 bases from J, with 14 bases between. Germline lookup yields CDR1 SGHRS and CDR2 YFSETQ. The CDR3 is 14 amino acids.

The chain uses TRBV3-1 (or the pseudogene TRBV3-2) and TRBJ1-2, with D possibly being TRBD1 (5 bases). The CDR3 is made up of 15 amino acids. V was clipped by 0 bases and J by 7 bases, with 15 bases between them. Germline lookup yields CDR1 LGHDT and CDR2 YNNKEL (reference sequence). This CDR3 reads CASSQELQAGSGYTF. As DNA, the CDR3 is TGTGCCAGCAGCCAAGAGCTACAGGCCGGTAGTGGCTACACCTTC.

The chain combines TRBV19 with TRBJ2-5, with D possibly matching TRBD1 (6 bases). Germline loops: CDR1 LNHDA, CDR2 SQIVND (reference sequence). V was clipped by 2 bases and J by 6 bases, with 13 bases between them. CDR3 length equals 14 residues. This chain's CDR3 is CASSITAGTKTQYF. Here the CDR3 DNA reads TGTGCCAGTAGTATAACGGCAGGGACAAAGACCCAGTACTTC.

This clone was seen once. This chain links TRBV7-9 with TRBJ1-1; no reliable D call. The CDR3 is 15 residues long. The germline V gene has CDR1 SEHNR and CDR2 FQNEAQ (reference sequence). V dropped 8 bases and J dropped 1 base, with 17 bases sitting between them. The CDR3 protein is CASPTAGSKNTEAFF. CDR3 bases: TGTGCCAGCCCTACGGCGGGGAGTAAGAACACTGAAGCTTTCTTT.

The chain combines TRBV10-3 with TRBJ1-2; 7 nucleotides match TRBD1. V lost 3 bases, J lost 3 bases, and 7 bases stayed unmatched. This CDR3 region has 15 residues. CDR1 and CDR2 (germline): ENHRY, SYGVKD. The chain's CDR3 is CAISELTGDYYGYTF. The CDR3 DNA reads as TGTGCCATCAGTGAACTCACAGGGGATTACTATGGCTACACCTTC.

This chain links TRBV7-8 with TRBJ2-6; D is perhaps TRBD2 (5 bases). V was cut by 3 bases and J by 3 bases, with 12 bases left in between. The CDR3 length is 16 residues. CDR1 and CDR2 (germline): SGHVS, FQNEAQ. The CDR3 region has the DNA TGTGCCAGCAGCTTCAGGTCCGGGGTTGGGGCCAACGTCCTGACTTTC. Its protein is CASSFRSGVGANVLTF.

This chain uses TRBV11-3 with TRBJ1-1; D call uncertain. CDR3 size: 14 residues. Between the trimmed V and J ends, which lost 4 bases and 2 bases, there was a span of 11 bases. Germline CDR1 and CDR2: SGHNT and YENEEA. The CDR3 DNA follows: TGTGCCAGCAGCTCCAGGTCGGGAAACACTGAAGCTTTCTTT. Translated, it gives CASSSRSGNTEAFF.

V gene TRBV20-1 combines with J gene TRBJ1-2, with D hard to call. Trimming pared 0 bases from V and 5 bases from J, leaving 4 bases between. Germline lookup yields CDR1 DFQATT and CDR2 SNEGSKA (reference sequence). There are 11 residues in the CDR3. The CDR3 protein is CSARDQYGYTF. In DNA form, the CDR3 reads TGCAGTGCTAGAGATCAATATGGCTACACCTTC.

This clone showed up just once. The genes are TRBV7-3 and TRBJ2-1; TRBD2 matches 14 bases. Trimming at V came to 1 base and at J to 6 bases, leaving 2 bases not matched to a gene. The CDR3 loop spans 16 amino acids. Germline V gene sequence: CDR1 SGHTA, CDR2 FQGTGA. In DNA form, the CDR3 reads TGTGCCAGCAGCTTAATCGGACTAGCGGGGGGCAATGAGCAGTTCTTC. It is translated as CASSLIGLAGGNEQFF.